This TCR beta chain was recovered during a study of OX40 agonist ivuxolimab in advanced cancers. Describing the broader study: Ivuxolimab was an agonistic, fully human IgG2 monoclonal antibody directed against OX40 (CD134), a costimulatory receptor. Intravenous ivuxolimab was administered to patients every 2 weeks at six dose levels: 0.01, 0.1, 0.3, 1.5, 3 and 10 mg/kg. Of the roughly 51 patients in dose escalation, some 20 had hepatocellular carcinoma, some 15 had melanoma, 9 had renal cell carcinoma and 9 had head and neck cancer. In the dose-escalation cohort, nearly 85% of patients were male, and the mean age was approximately 60 years with a range of about 20 to 79. Patients were allowed to have had prior anti-PD-1, anti-PD-L1 or anti-CTLA-4 therapy, and approximately 43% of the dose-escalation patients had previously received checkpoint inhibitors. Three dose-escalation patients achieved partial responses, one with hepatocellular carcinoma and two with cutaneous melanoma. Peripheral TCRbeta sequencing aimed to test whether ivuxolimab altered TCR sequence diversity and caused clonal T-cell expansion. The paper describes the monotherapy dose-escalation part (N ≈ 52 patients) of the phase I trial of ivuxolimab.

Looking up the germline V gene yields CDR1 SGHTA and CDR2 FQGNSA. The CDR3, cysteine through phenylalanine, is 15 amino acids long. Of the read, only the CDR3 DNA is kept; its 45 bases are in frame from base 1. V is clipped by 3 bases and J by 3 bases, and the sequence between their germline boundaries is 14 bases long. To sequence the TCRbeta CDR3 region, genomic DNA was isolated from the sorted cells. TCRbeta CDR3 regions were sequenced using the immunoSEQ Assay. TCRdb provides this immuneACCESS table in a form limited to in-frame rearrangements. Some clones are lacking; in checked studies, under half of them reflect an unresolved V gene, and why the rest are absent is not known. Within this sample are tens of thousands of clones, with roughly 88% of them counted one time only. Of the sample, about 9.6% is held by the ten largest clones. Study-wide findings and limitations: At doses from 0.1 to 3.0 mg/kg, clonal expansion was seen in both CD4+ and CD8+ blood T cells between baseline and week 6. In the 0.1-3.0 mg/kg groups, partial responders had among the lowest normalized peripheral clonal expansion, particularly in CD8+ T cells. Low levels of normalized T-cell clonal expansion were also seen in some nonresponding patients. Which antigens the clonally expanded peripheral T cells were specific for was not determined. On average, CD8+ T cells showed more expanded clones than CD4+ T cells after ivuxolimab.

Patients with autoimmune disease history or receiving systemic immunosuppression were excluded from the trial. In every dose cohort, peripheral blood was drawn for TCR sequencing at baseline, cycle 4 day 1, and cycle 7 day 1. The samples were taken from a phase I, first-in-human, multicenter, open-label dose-escalation trial of ivuxolimab. Adults with locally advanced or metastatic melanoma, renal cell, hepatocellular, or head and neck squamous cell carcinoma were enrolled in the trial. Before TCR sequencing, CD4+ T cells and CD8+ T cells from peripheral blood were sorted into separate populations. Regarding this clone: Its target antigen remains unknown. The sample holds no much larger clone one base away, and base qualities are not on file.

The source was CD4+ or CD8+ T cells sorted from blood, collected in a trial of the OX40 agonist ivuxolimab. The receptor was isolated from an adult with an advanced solid tumor such as melanoma, head and neck, liver or kidney cancer. The chain links TRBV7-2 with TRBJ2-5; perhaps TRBD2 is the D gene, with 6 bases matching. The CDR3 here reads CASSFRRGTEETQYF. The nucleotides are TGTGCCAGCAGCTTTAGGCGGGGTACCGAAGAGACCCAGTACTTC.